What follows are 5 T cell receptor beta chains derived from one specimen sequenced in a study of beta chain features in type 1 diabetes. Expressed TCRB transcripts were sequenced because the isolated RNA had all been reverse transcribed beforehand. Assay used: immunoSEQ multiplex PCR; TCRdb lists only in-frame clones, some missing. The repertoire has 620,000 or so clones, less than 20% of them found once; the top ten carry around 0.095%. The sample taken for sequencing was naive CD4+ T cells from blood. These receptors came from a man aged 18 to 30 in good health.

This clone has more than one count but fewer than ten. The chain couples TRBV9 to TRBJ2-1; 8 nucleotides match TRBD2. V dropped 0 bases and J dropped 4; count of bases not matched to a gene: 6. Per the germline V gene, CDR1 is SGDLS and CDR2 is YYNGEE. This CDR3 spans 16 amino acids. Here the CDR3 DNA reads TGTGCCAGCAGCGTAGACCCTAGCGGGCTTTACAATGAGCAGTTCTTC. Residues: CASSVDPSGLYNEQFF.

This rearrangement joins TRBV9 to TRBJ2-4; TRBD1 or TRBD2 may be the D gene (5 bases each). Trimming cost V 4 bases and J 9 bases, with 14 bases left between them. CDR1 is SGDLS, CDR2 YYNGEE, per germline. The CDR3 extends over 13 amino acids. CDR3 protein: CASSTWGSSIQYF. The CDR3, as DNA: TGTGCCAGCAGCACATGGGGGTCTAGCATTCAGTACTTC.

This clone was observed a handful of times. V usage is TRBV5-1 and J usage is TRBJ2-7; D possibly matches TRBD1 or TRBD2 (5 bases each). The germline V gene has CDR1 SGHRS and CDR2 YFSETQ. Trimming took off 0 bases at V and 3 bases at J, with 13 bases between the two ends. The CDR3 runs to 15 residues. The CDR3 here is CASSLVSRDGYEQYF. In nucleotides, the CDR3 is TGCGCCAGCAGCTTGGTTTCCCGGGACGGCTACGAGCAGTACTTC.

V and J are TRBV15 and TRBJ1-6, with D possibly TRBD1 on 5 matching bases. The CDR3 consists of 15 residues. The germline V and J ends were trimmed by 2 bases and 6 bases, with 11 bases remaining between them. Germline V gives CDR1 LNHNV, CDR2 YYDKDF (reference sequence). CDR3 residues: CATSRPGLINSPLHF. CDR3 DNA sequence: TGTGCCACCAGCAGACCGGGACTTATTAATTCACCCCTCCACTTT.

Written as DNA, the CDR3 is TGTGCCAGCAGTGATGTAGGGGACAAAAACATTCAGTACTTC. It specifies CASSDVGDKNIQYF. The V call is TRBV25-1, the J call TRBJ2-4; D perhaps matches TRBD1 (5 bases). CDR3 size: 14 residues. Germline V CDR1 and CDR2: MGHDK, SYGVNS. V was trimmed by 3 bases and J by 3 bases, leaving 9 bases between them. The full variable domain, with the rest looked up from reference TRBV25-1 and TRBJ2-4, is EADIYQTPRYLVIGTGKKITLECSQTMGHDKMYWYQQDPGMELHLIHYSYGVNSTEKGDLSSESTVSRIRTEHFPLTLESARPSHTSQYLCASSDVGDKNIQYFGAGTRLSVL.